This TCR beta chain was recorded in a study of patients and donors after allogeneic stem cell transplantation. TCRdb itself ran the RT-PCR reads through MiXCR, one entry per CDR3 protein. The sample lists 800,000 to 1,000,000 distinct CDR3 sequences, more than 15% occurring once. This clonotype was observed a few times. Looked up from germline, CDR1 is MNHEY and CDR2 is SVGAGI. Trimming shortened V by 0 bases and J by 2 bases, and 11 bases separated the two germline ends. The CDR3 length is 15 residues. The V call is TRBV6-5, the J call TRBJ2-7, with D possibly TRBD1 on 6 matching bases. This clonotype originated in a human donor who was either an allogeneic HSCT recipient or a stem cell or donor lymphocyte infusion donor (not recorded which). It is not recorded whose cells these are; they may come from a transplant donor. The sequenced sample consisted of blood, either unsorted or a sorted T cell fraction (not recorded which). DNA of the CDR3: TGTGCCAGCAGTTACTCGCCCAGGGGCCCCTACGAGCAGTACTTC. This codes for CASSYSPRGPYEQYF.